One and the same sample provided the 21 T cell receptor delta chains below, sequenced in a study of γδ T cells in repeated Plasmodium falciparum infection. TCRdb re-identified clones in the multiplex PCR reads via CATT. Among under 50,000 delta-chain clones, around 1.6% were seen once, and the ten largest hold over 7.5%. Gammadelta T cells were flow-sorted from PBMC into Vgamma9/Vdelta2+ and Vdelta2-negative populations for bulk analysis. The sequenced sample was gamma-delta T cells from blood. The receptor source for this set is a pool of human donors (malaria-infected and uninfected, not separated).

A few counts support this clone. A far larger clone is only one base removed, so a read error is likely. The same CDR3 also results from other DNA sequences found in this sample. The rearrangement links TRDV1 to TRDJ1; 9 bases fit TRDD3. The length of the CDR3 is 15 residues. Germline V gene data show CDR1 as TSWWSYY and CDR2 as QGS. CDR3 in DNA: TGTGCTCTTGAGCGGGGGGGATACAACACCGATAAGCTCATCTTT. Translating it yields CALERGGYNTDKLIF.

This clone was counted ten times or more. The protein TCRdb lists belongs to a much larger clone and differs from this DNA's translation at residue 5, which points to a read error; the protein shown is made from the DNA. The chain combines TRDV2 with TRDJ1; TRDD3 agrees at 13 bases. Germline matching of the DNA provided the J gene here, since TCRdb leaves it blank. Germline assignment: CDR1 GEAIGNYY and CDR2 EKD. The J segment lost 1 base and the V segment lost 7 bases, leaving 26 bases of the junction unmatched. CDR3 length: 22 amino acids. CDR3 sequence reads: CAWLLLCSRTGGYGVCTDKLIF. CDR3 nucleotides: TGTGCCTGGCTACTTCTTTGCTCTCGGACTGGGGGATACGGAGTATGCACCGATAAACTCATCTTT.

Notes on this clone: TCRdb attributes to this sequence the protein of a much larger clone, which differs from the DNA translation at residue 6; a read error is likely, and the protein displayed is translated from the DNA. The V call is TRDV1, the J call TRDJ1, with 12 bases that match TRDD3. No J segment appears in TCRdb, so it was assigned here by matching the sequence to germline. The CDR3 spans 18 residues. Germline V gene sequence: CDR1 TSWWSYY, CDR2 QGS. Losses at the gene ends were 3 bases for V and 0 bases for J; bases not matched to a gene: 8. The DNA of the CDR3 is TGTGCTCTTGGGGAGGCGCCTGGGGGATACGGGTACACCGATAAACTCATCTTT. Protein product: CALGEAPGGYGYTDKLIF.

At least ten counts were recorded for this clone. This sample includes further DNA sequences coding for the same CDR3. V is TRDV1 and J is TRDJ1; 13 bases map to TRDD3. J gave up 3 bases and V 5 bases, and 12 bases lay outside the gene matches. This CDR3 contains 18 residues. Germline-derived CDR1 and CDR2 are TSWWSYY and QGS. The CDR3 loop reads CALGPSSYTGGYADKLIF. CDR3 DNA: TGTGCTCTTGGGCCTTCTTCCTACACTGGGGGATACGCCGATAAACTCATCTTT.

This clone was recorded a few times. TCRdb's listed protein matches a much larger clone and diverges from this DNA's translation at residue 7, likely through a read error; the protein shown comes from the DNA. V and J are TRDV1 and TRDJ1; possible D gene TRDD1, 6 bases. TCRdb supplies no J gene; here it was assigned by aligning the nucleotide sequence to germline. Germline CDR1 TSWWSYY, CDR2 QGS. V was shortened by 2 bases and J by 0 bases, with 22 bases between the two germline ends. This CDR3 region has 19 residues. The DNA of the CDR3 is TGTGCTCTTGGGGAAATACGGTTCCCCCGAAATACTTACACCGATAAACTCATCTTT. Translated, it gives CALGEIRFPRNTYTDKLIF.

Notes on this clone: The germline gene is not matched at one end of the junction; a read error may be the cause. The V and J genes are TRDV1 and TRDJ1; 12 bases line up with TRDD3. Germline matching of the DNA provided the J gene here, since TCRdb leaves it blank. CDR1 TSWWSYY and CDR2 QGS come from the germline V gene. The CDR3 loop spans 18 amino acids. CDR3 sequence: CSGELPYWGILMTDKLIF. Written as DNA, the CDR3 is TGCTCTGGGGAACTTCCCTACTGGGGGATACTCATGACCGATAAACTCATCTTT.

This clone was counted at least ten times. TCRdb's listed protein matches a much larger clone and diverges from this DNA's translation at residue 7, likely through a read error; the protein shown comes from the DNA. The chain joins TRDV1 to TRDJ1; 9 nucleotides agree with TRDD3. CDR3 length equals 18 residues. V shed 2 bases, J shed 0 bases, and the junction held 10 bases outside the gene matches. CDR1 is TSWWSYY, CDR2 QGS, per germline. The DNA of the CDR3 is TGTGCTCTTGGGGAAACAAGGGGATACGTTCTTGACACCGATAAACTCATCTTT. Translated: CALGETRGYVLDTDKLIF.

This clone was observed at least ten times. TCRdb assigns this DNA the protein of a much larger clone, which departs from its translation at residue 9; this likely reflects a read error, and the protein shown comes from translating the DNA. The rearrangement joins TRDV2 to TRDJ1; the D gene is possibly TRDD3 (6 bases). The J gene was missing in TCRdb and was found by matching the end of the DNA to germline. From germline, CDR1 is GEAIGNYY and CDR2 EKD. This CDR3 has 14 residues. V shed 0 bases and J shed 4 bases, with 11 bases lying between them. For the CDR3, the DNA is TGTGCCTGTGACACCGTGGGGGCCATCGATAAACTCATCTTT. Protein sequence: CACDTVGAIDKLIF.

As regards this clone: TCRdb pairs this DNA with a much larger clone's protein that differs at residue 7, likely a read error; the protein shown was translated from the DNA. CDR3 in DNA: TGTGCTCTTGGGGAGGTCAGGAGACGGACCCCGGGAAGGTACACCGATAAACTCATCTTT. As protein: CALGEVRRRTPGRYTDKLIF. This chain joins TRDV1 and TRDJ1; D gene ambiguous. Germline values: CDR1 TSWWSYY, CDR2 QGS. The V gene lost 3 bases and the J gene lost 0 bases, with 26 bases spanning the gap. The CDR3 contains 20 residues.

Turning to this clone: The protein recorded in TCRdb matches a much larger clone and deviates from this DNA's translation at residue 12, suggesting a read error; the protein here is obtained by translating the DNA. The chain links TRDV1 to TRDJ1, with TRDD3 matching 13 bases. TCRdb does not report a J gene; here it was assigned by matching the DNA to germline references. Per germline, CDR1 TSWWSYY and CDR2 QGS. The length of the CDR3 is 25 residues. The V and J ends lost 0 bases and 3 bases, in that order; junction bases with no gene match: 28. CDR3 sequence: CALGELQSSYTETGGYASSPDKLIF. For the CDR3, the DNA is TGTGCTCTTGGGGAACTACAGTCTTCCTACACAGAAACTGGGGGATACGCGTCCTCCCCCGATAAACTCATCTTT.

In the case of this clone: The amino acid sequence in TCRdb belongs to a much larger clone and departs from this DNA's translation at residue 18, likely a sequencing read error; the sequence shown is translated from the DNA. The chain uses TRDV1 and TRDJ1; weak D call: TRDD3 (7 bases). Here the J gene came from matching the DNA to germline, since TCRdb omits it. Germline CDR1 TSWWSYY, CDR2 QGS. The CDR3 extends over 25 amino acids. The germline V and J ends were trimmed by 3 bases and 1 base, with 42 bases remaining between them. Written as DNA, the CDR3 is TGTGCTCTTGGGGACAGAGGAGTTTGGTCCTTCCCACTGGGGCAAGGGGTTCTACGCACCGATAAACTCATCTTT. Amino acids: CALGDRGVWSFPLGQGVLRTDKLIF.

The CDR3 spells CACDNLGVRHTDKLIF. Written as DNA, the CDR3 is TGTGCCTGTGACAACCTGGGGGTTCGGCACACCGATAAACTCATCTTT. V and J are TRDV2 and TRDJ1; 7 bases match TRDD3. TCRdb leaves out the J gene; it was filled in here by matching the DNA to germline. The CDR3 sequence is 16 residues long. Germline V gene data show CDR1 as GEAIGNYY and CDR2 as EKD. V lost 2 bases and J lost 0; bases outside the gene matches: 8.

Of note for this clone: The TCRdb record carries a much larger clone's protein, which differs from this DNA's translation at residue 18; a read error is the likely cause, and the protein listed here is the DNA translation. CDR3 residues: CALGAFRRDWGIPSTDKPIF. The CDR3 DNA sequence: TGTGCTCTTGGGGCTTTCCGGCGGGACTGGGGGATTCCAAGCACCGATAAACCCATCTTT. The J gene has no call, while the V gene is TRDV1; TRDD3, as called in the table, went unchecked against the DNA. The CDR3 runs to 20 residues. Germline V gene sequence: CDR1 TSWWSYY, CDR2 QGS.

In the case of this clone: The protein recorded in TCRdb matches a much larger clone and deviates from this DNA's translation at residue 22, suggesting a read error; the protein here is obtained by translating the DNA. Here the V gene is TRDV1, but the J gene went uncalled; the DNA was not used to check the table's D call, TRDD3. Germline CDR1 is TSWWSYY and CDR2 is QGS. This CDR3 is 23 amino acids long. The CDR3 protein is CALGELSISYQGGSITYTDKLTF. CDR3 nucleotides: TGTGCTCTTGGGGAACTTTCCATTTCCTACCAGGGGGGGTCCATCACCTACACCGATAAACTCACCTTT.

Remarks on this clone: The protein given by TCRdb reflects a much larger clone and differs at residue 16 from this DNA's translation, likely from a read error; the protein shown is the DNA's translation. The chain is built from TRDV1 and TRDJ1; TRDD3 matches 11 bases. The J gene is not listed in TCRdb, so it was assigned here from a DNA match to germline. In germline, CDR1 is TSWWSYY, CDR2 QGS. This CDR3 has 19 amino acids. CDR3 sequence reads: CAPPLYWGIGRGSTDELIF. The CDR3 nucleotides are TGTGCTCCCCCGCTGTACTGGGGGATAGGGCGAGGTTCTACCGATGAACTCATCTTT.

This clone was seen a handful of times. A far larger clone is one nucleotide away, so this likely arose from a read error. Other DNA sequences within the sample encode an identical CDR3. In DNA, the CDR3 is TGTGCTCTTGGGGCACCTCCGCCTTCCACCGACTGGGGGAGCGATAAACTCATCTTT. Encoded protein: CALGAPPPSTDWGSDKLIF. This sequence joins TRDV1 and TRDJ1; 9 bases map to TRDD3. CDR3 length: 19 amino acids. Unmatched junction bases numbered 19, after V lost 4 bases and J lost 4 bases. CDR1 and CDR2 from the germline V gene are TSWWSYY and QGS.

Points on this clone: It is likely a read error: a sequence one base away is far more abundant. The same CDR3 arises from other DNA sequences in this sample as well. The CDR3 DNA sequence: TGTGCTCTTGGGGGAGCCCATGGGTTGGGGGACACAAGAGGTGCCGATAAACTCATCTTT. This codes for CALGGAHGLGDTRGADKLIF. The chain combines TRDV1 with TRDJ1; 7 nucleotides agree with TRDD3. Because TCRdb records no J gene, it was assigned here through a match of the DNA to germline. Trimming cost V 4 bases and J 3 bases; bases outside gene matches: 23. Looked up from germline, CDR1 is TSWWSYY and CDR2 is QGS. The CDR3 sequence is 20 residues long.

As regards this clone: Given a far larger clone just one base away, this is likely a sequencing read error. The same CDR3 can be traced to other DNA sequences in this sample. The rearrangement uses TRDV1 and TRDJ1; no clear D. The J gene comes from matching the DNA to germline here; TCRdb lacks it. V lost 0 bases to trimming and J lost 0 bases, with 32 bases between them. The germline V gene encodes CDR1 TSWWSYY and CDR2 QGS. The CDR3 is 23 residues long. The CDR3 protein is CALGELSTLTVLHAPIYTDKLIF. The CDR3 nucleotides are TGTGCTCTTGGGGAACTGAGTACTTTGACAGTACTCCATGCGCCAATTTACACCGATAAACTCATCTTT.

This clone was counted a few times. The mismatch at residue 14 between this DNA's translation and the TCRdb protein of a much larger clone likely reflects a read error; the protein shown is translated from the DNA. CDR3 in amino acids: CALGGLMGSYALGYPLLGDKAAQLFF. CDR3 DNA: TGTGCTCTTGGGGGCCTGATGGGATCCTACGCCCTAGGGTATCCCTTACTGGGGGATAAGGCAGCACAACTCTTCTTT. The rearrangement uses TRDV1 and TRDJ2, with 11 bases lining up with TRDD3. The J gene, left out of TCRdb, was set here by checking the DNA against germline. V lost 4 bases, J lost 6 bases, and 37 bases stayed unmatched. Looked up from germline, CDR1 is TSWWSYY and CDR2 is QGS. The CDR3 has 26 amino acids.

To note about this clone: A far larger clone is only one base removed, so a read error is likely. Other DNA sequences of this sample code for an identical CDR3. CDR3 bases: TGTGCTCTCGGCGACTTCCTGAAGAAGCCGGGAGCTCTTAAACTCATCTTT. Its protein product is CALGDFLKKPGALKLIF. V and J are TRDV1 and TRDJ1, with D perhaps TRDD2 (6 bases). CDR1 is TSWWSYY and CDR2 is QGS in the germline V gene. The ends were cut back, 9 bases at V and 7 bases at J, with 30 bases in the middle. The CDR3 runs 17 residues.

As for this clone: A far larger clone differs by one base, so this is likely a read error. The same CDR3 is also encoded by other DNA sequences in this sample. V gene TRDV1 combines with J gene TRDJ1; no clear D. CDR3 length: 13 residues. Germline CDR1 reads TSWWSYY; CDR2 reads QGS. The V end lost 2 bases, the J end lost 4 bases, and 8 bases lay between the germline ends. The CDR3 is CALGEVIHDKLIF. DNA for the CDR3: TGTGCTCTTGGGGAAGTAATCCACGATAAACTCATCTTT.